A selection of T cell receptor beta chains follows, all from one sample in a study of T cells in Graves' hyperthyroidism and ophthalmopathy. Each CDR3 protein is one row after TCRdb ran MiXCR on the multiplex PCR reads. The sample holds about 610,000 distinct CDR3 sequences; approximately 15% are singletons and the top ten take about 3.5%. The sequenced material came from blood. Receptors were obtained from a woman aged 40 to 55 with Graves' ophthalmopathy. CDR3s include the opening cysteine and the closing phenylalanine or tryptophan. Fields, in order: J gene, D gene, clone size, V gene, CDR3 DNA, CDR3 protein. A D gene is named only where the DNA matches it firmly. Where a row states a size, it is once, few, many or the class of an expanded clone; other rows omit it.

TRBJ1-5 | NA | many | TRBV28 | TGTGCCAGCACTCCGGGCGGGGCGCGTCAGCCCCAGCATTTT | CASTPGGARQPQHF
TRBJ2-5 | NA | many | TRBV12-3/TRBV12-4 | TGTGCCAGCAGTTTCGCAAGCTTGGGGGTCGGGGAGACCCAGTACTTC | CASSFASLGVGETQYF
TRBJ1-4 | NA | NA | TRBV5-1 | TGCGCCAGCAGCTTGGCCGGGGCCTATAATGAAAAACTGTTTTTT | CASSLAGAYNEKLFF
TRBJ1-5 | TRBD1 | many | TRBV7-2 | TGTGCCAGCAGCTTCGGACAGGGCCACAATCAGCCCCAGCATTTT | CASSFGQGHNQPQHF
TRBJ2-5 | TRBD2 | few | TRBV4-2 | TGTGCCAGCAGCCAGGGACTAGCGGAAGAGACCCAGTACTTC | CASSQGLAEETQYF
TRBJ1-2 | NA | few | TRBV7-9 | TGTGCCAGCAGCTTAGAGGTCGCCAGTGGCTACACCTTC | CASSLEVASGYTF
TRBJ2-1 | NA | NA | TRBV28 | TGTGCCAGCAGTCCATATCGGGCAGGGTCTGAGCAGTTCTTC | CASSPYRAGSEQFF
TRBJ2-7 | NA | many | TRBV7-8 | TGTGCCAGCAGCTTAGCGTTCGGGGGCTCTACCCCCTACGAGCAGTACTTC | CASSLAFGGSTPYEQYF
TRBJ2-1 | TRBD2 | many | TRBV12-3/TRBV12-4 | TGTGCCAGCAGTCAAGCGGGGGTGTCCTACAATGAGCAGTTCTTC | CASSQAGVSYNEQFF
TRBJ2-1 | TRBD2 | NA | TRBV18 | TGTGCCAGCTCACCTTTAAGCGCGGGAGGCTCCTACAATGAGCAGTTCTTC | CASSPLSAGGSYNEQFF
TRBJ1-6 | NA | many | TRBV20-1 | TGCAGTGCTAGATCTCAGGGAGGGTCACCCCTCCACTTT | CSARSQGGSPLHF
TRBJ2-1 | TRBD2 | many | TRBV2 | TGTGCCAGCAGTGCCGGGGGGGCTAGTGGCAATGAGCAGTTCTTC | CASSAGGASGNEQFF
TRBJ1-4 | NA | many | TRBV18 | TGTGCCAGCTCACCGGCCATGAATGAAAAACTGTTTTTT | CASSPAMNEKLFF
TRBJ1-5 | NA | few | TRBV7-9 | TGTGCCAGCTCAATTGGTTTTACGCCGGGACACAACGTTTTAAATCAGCCCCAGCATTTT | CASSIGFTPGHNVLNQPQHF
TRBJ1-1 | NA | many | TRBV18 | TGTGCCAGCTCACCACCAAAGGGGTTGGGGACTGAAGCTTTCTTT | CASSPPKGLGTEAFF
TRBJ1-5 | NA | many | TRBV20-1 | TGCAGTGCTAGCAGGGGAGTAGGTCAGCCCCAGCATTTT | CSASRGVGQPQHF
TRBJ2-3 | TRBD2 | many | TRBV5-6 | TGTGCCAGCAGCTTGGACGGGGGGGTCAGCACAGATACGCAGTATTTT | CASSLDGGVSTDTQYF
TRBJ2-1 | TRBD1 | few | TRBV4-1 | TGCGCCAGCAGCCGAGGGGGCTTGGTTGCCTACAATGAGCAGTTCTTC | CASSRGGLVAYNEQFF
TRBJ2-2 | NA | NA | TRBV7-8 | TGTGCCAGCAGCTTCGCTCGCCTAAAAACCGGGGAGCTGTTTTTT | CASSFARLKTGELFF
TRBJ2-1 | TRBD2 | NA | TRBV6-1 | TGTGCCAGCTTAATAGCGGGTAGATACAATGAGCAGTTCTTC | CASLIAGRYNEQFF
TRBJ2-7 | NA | many | TRBV10-1 | TGCGCCAGCAGTGAGGGATTCTCCGGCGAGCAGTACTTC | CASSEGFSGEQYF
TRBJ1-2 | TRBD1 | many | TRBV28 | TGTGCCAGCAGTGTGGGACAGGGACCCCTCTCTGGCTACACCTTC | CASSVGQGPLSGYTF
TRBJ2-3 | NA | many | TRBV20-1 | TGCAGTGCCGACCCTAGGTCTAGCACAGATACGCAGTATTTT | CSADPRSSTDTQYF
TRBJ1-4 | NA | many | TRBV18 | TGTGCCAGCTCAGGACCGATTCCAACTAATGAAAAACTGTTTTTT | CASSGPIPTNEKLFF
TRBJ2-7 | TRBD2 | many | TRBV6-1 | TGTGCCAGCAGTTCGGGACTAGCGGGAGGTGTCCCCTACGAGCAGTACTTC | CASSSGLAGGVPYEQYF
TRBJ2-1 | NA | few | TRBV28 | TGTGCCAGCAGTTTATTGGGACCGGGGGTCAATGAGCAGTTCTTC | CASSLLGPGVNEQFF